The rows below give T cell receptor beta chains drawn from one sample of a study of breast tumors, draining lymph nodes, adjacent tissues. MiXCR, applied by TCRdb to the multiplex PCR reads, yields one record per CDR3 protein. The repertoire holds over 250,000 distinct CDR3 sequences, around 31% seen once, with more than 0.95% in the top ten. Sequencing was carried out using axillary lymph node tissue. The origin of the receptors is a female donor with breast cancer. Some clones in this sample may be carry-over from other donors' samples. Both conserved end residues are part of each CDR3. Each record gives: J gene, V gene, CDR3 protein.

TRBJ2-1 | TRBV19 | CASSIEEMGGRPGSSYNEQLF
TRBJ2-2 | TRBV20-1 | CSATHQGIGELFF
TRBJ2-7 | TRBV20-1 | CSARDGSAGGSYEQYF
TRBJ2-5 | TRBV14 | CASSQQAETQYF
TRBJ2-1 | TRBV12-3/TRBV12-4 | CASSFIRAGGWDEQFF
TRBJ1-5 | TRBV5-1 | CASSLEGLNQPQHF
TRBJ2-5 | TRBV19 | CASSAWGRQETQYF
NA | TRBV6-6 | CASSYSPGLAGEQYF
TRBJ2-5 | TRBV6-2/TRBV6-3 | CASSYPSGRPNQETQYF
TRBJ1-2 | TRBV20-1 | CSARAEAGLRGYTF
TRBJ2-1 | TRBV7-6 | CASSLTYYGTSANNEQFF
TRBJ2-7 | TRBV27 | CASARLGGYEQYF
TRBJ2-5 | TRBV5-1 | CASSPTDDRAETQYF
TRBJ1-2 | TRBV10-3 | CAISALTENYGYTF
TRBJ2-2 | TRBV4-1 | CASSPGKGYTGELFF
TRBJ2-5 | TRBV5-6 | CASSSSTGIQETQYF
TRBJ1-4 | TRBV5-1 | CASSLGGVQEKLFF
TRBJ1-2 | TRBV9 | CASSLSPGQTLPSYGYTF
TRBJ1-2 | TRBV29-1 | CSVTRIGGSYGYTF
TRBJ2-6 | TRBV11-2 | CASSLDVSSGANVLTF
TRBJ2-7 | TRBV20-1 | CSARGLAGDYEQYF
TRBJ1-1 | TRBV30 | CAWRRGNTEAFF
TRBJ2-5 | TRBV19 | CASSRTSGRGDETQYF
TRBJ2-3 | TRBV12-3/TRBV12-4 | CASSDRGRSTDTQYF
TRBJ1-2 | TRBV18 | CASSPPAAYGYTF
TRBJ2-5 | TRBV30 | CAWYSEYQETQYF
TRBJ2-5 | TRBV30 | CAWRQQGWEPQETQYF
TRBJ1-2 | TRBV20-1 | CSARALQGSGYTF